A single sample gave rise to the 13 T cell receptor beta chains below, sequenced in a study of cytomegalovirus exposure and HLA in healthy donors. A multiplex PCR was run with 60 Vbeta primers and 13 Jbeta primers. Assay: immunoSEQ multiplex PCR; the TCRdb copy retains only in-frame clones and omits some. The data show 90,000 to 150,000 clones, 70% to 85% seen once. Material for sequencing was PBMCs. These receptor sequences come from a man aged 18 to 29 in good health and CMV-seropositive.

The chain couples TRBV25-1 to TRBJ2-1, with D maybe TRBD1 (7 bases). The germline V gene encodes CDR1 MGHDK and CDR2 SYGVNS. Trimming shortened V by 5 bases and J by 9 bases, and 14 bases separated the two germline ends. This CDR3 is built from 13 residues. Written as DNA, the CDR3 is TGTGCCAGCAGTCGGAGGGGGCACTTTGAGCAGTTCTTC. Amino acid sequence: CASSRRGHFEQFF.

This clone appeared once. V gene TRBV9 combines with J gene TRBJ1-1; 8 bases map to TRBD1. The germline CDR1 and CDR2 sequences are SGDLS and YYNGEE. J lost 3 bases, V lost 6 bases, and 10 bases had no gene match. The CDR3 is made up of 15 amino acids. CDR3 sequence reads: CASTSPRGQDTEAFF. CDR3 nucleotide sequence: TGTGCCAGCACCTCGCCCAGGGGGCAGGACACTGAAGCTTTCTTT.

This clone was observed a handful of times. The gene calls are TRBV29-1 and TRBJ2-1, with a tentative D call TRBD2 (6 bases). The CDR3 runs to 15 residues. V shed 1 base and J shed 1 base, with 11 bases lying between them. CDR1 SQVTM and CDR2 ANQGSEA come from the germline V gene. In DNA form, the CDR3 reads TGCAGCGTTGAAGCTGACGGGAGTTCCTACAATGAGCAGTTCTTC. Translated, it gives CSVEADGSSYNEQFF.

This clone was seen only a few times. The chain has TRBV11-2 and TRBJ2-7; 7 bases fit TRBD1. The germline gives CDR1 SGHAT, CDR2 FQNNGV. Trimming removed 0 bases from V and 2 bases from J; junction bases left unmatched: 1. This CDR3 contains 14 residues. The CDR3 region is CASSLETGTYEQYF. CDR3 DNA sequence: TGTGCCAGCAGCTTAGAGACAGGGACCTACGAGCAGTACTTC.

The chain employs TRBV27 and TRBJ1-2; D is undetermined. In germline, CDR1 is MNHEY, CDR2 SMNVEV (reference sequence). This CDR3 has 13 residues. The germline V and J ends were trimmed by 3 bases and 2 bases, with 7 bases remaining between them. In DNA form, the CDR3 reads TGTGCCAGCAGTTTTCAACAGAACTATGGCTACACCTTC. Encoded protein: CASSFQQNYGYTF.

On this clone itself: The junction does not match germline at one end; this may be a read error. The CDR3 DNA is TGTGCTAGCAGCTTAGAACCTGCAGAACGGGAGCTGTTTTTT. Protein sequence: CASSLEPAERELFF. The chain carries TRBV7-7 and TRBJ2-2; no clear D gene. CDR3 length: 14 amino acids. Germline V lookup: CDR1 SSHAT, CDR2 FNYEAQ (reference sequence). The whole variable domain, remainder taken from reference TRBV7-7 and TRBJ2-2, is GAGVSQSPRYKVTKRGQDVTLRCDPISSHATLYWYQQALGQGPEFLTYFNYEAQPDKSGLPSDRFSAERPEGSISTLTIQRTEQRDSAMYRCASSLEPAERELFFGEGSRLTVL.

Concerning this clone itself: Different DNA sequences within this sample yield the same CDR3. The chain links TRBV9 to TRBJ2-1; D ambiguous. The CDR3 has 11 residues. The germline CDR1 and CDR2 sequences are SGDLS and YYNGEE. V shed 0 bases and J shed 10 bases, with 5 bases lying between them. In nucleotides, the CDR3 is TGTGCCAGCAGCGTAGACGGGGAGCAGTTCTTC. Amino acids: CASSVDGEQFF.

In the case of this clone: The junction shows a germline mismatch at one end, possibly a read error. V and J are TRBV7-7 and TRBJ2-1; weak D call: TRBD2 (5 bases). Germline V gene data show CDR1 as SSHAT and CDR2 as FNYEAQ (reference sequence). There are 15 residues in the CDR3. CDR3 amino acids: CASSLVYHSEGEQFF. The CDR3 bases are TGTGCTAGCAGCTTAGTTTATCACTCAGAGGGTGAGCAGTTCTTC.

V and J are TRBV6-5 and TRBJ2-7; no definite D call. CDR3 length: 13 amino acids. Germline V gene sequence: CDR1 MNHEY, CDR2 SVGAGI. V lost 2 bases and J 4 bases, leaving 9 bases between the germline ends. The CDR3 coding sequence is TGTGCCAGCAGTTACCCCCCGGGTTACGAGCAGTACTTC. Its translation is CASSYPPGYEQYF.

The chain links TRBV7-9 to TRBJ1-2, with a tentative D call TRBD1 (5 bases). This CDR3 has 12 amino acids. Per the germline V gene, CDR1 is SEHNR and CDR2 is FQNEAQ (reference sequence). Trimming removed 1 base from V and 12 bases from J, with 12 bases in between. CDR3 residues: CASSLGSGGDTF. The CDR3 coding sequence is TGTGCCAGCAGCTTAGGATCTGGGGGGGACACCTTC.

CDR3 sequence reads: CASGSGQGEGELFF. The CDR3 DNA reads as TGTGCTAGTGGTTCCGGACAGGGGGAGGGGGAGCTGTTTTTT. V usage is TRBV12-5 and J usage is TRBJ2-2; 10 bases are shared with TRBD1. This CDR3 comprises 14 residues. V trimming: 4 bases; J trimming: 8 bases; junction bases outside the gene matches: 4. Germline-derived CDR1 and CDR2 are LGHNT and FRNRAP.

Concerning this clone itself: A read error may account for a junction end that differs from germline. CDR3 coding DNA: TGTTCCAGCAGCTTAGCCACCGGACAGGGGGTTTCCTACGAGCAGTACTTC. It specifies CSSSLATGQGVSYEQYF. The V call is TRBV7-9, the J call TRBJ2-7; 10 nucleotides agree with TRBD1. The length of the CDR3 is 17 residues. The germline V gene has CDR1 SEHNR and CDR2 FQNEAQ (reference sequence).

The chain is built from TRBV4-1 and TRBJ1-2, with D uncertain. The germline V gene encodes CDR1 MGHRA and CDR2 YSYEKL. This CDR3 comprises 12 residues. V lost 0 bases, J lost 7 bases, and 6 bases lay in between. CDR3 in DNA: TGCGCCAGCAGCCAAGATCCCCTTGGCTACACCTTC. It specifies CASSQDPLGYTF.